A single sample gave rise to the 30 T cell receptor beta chains below, sequenced in a study of blood T cell repertoires in COVID-19. Some clones are missing from TCRdb's copy, which holds only in-frame ones; the method was immunoSEQ multiplex PCR. The table records about 80,000 clones, over 75% of them present only once. Sequences were obtained from peripheral blood. The receptors originated from a man older than 75 with acute or convalescent COVID-19.

V usage is TRBV10-3 and J usage is TRBJ1-4, with 9 bases lining up with TRBD1. Germline V gene lookup returns CDR1 ENHRY and CDR2 SYGVKD. After removal of 8 bases from V and 3 bases from J, the junction contained 22 bases not matched to a gene. The CDR3 totals 20 residues. The CDR3 nucleotides read TGTGCCATCCAGGGGGATTTGGGGGACAGGGTAGGTTATGCTAATGAAAAACTGTTTTTT. Protein sequence: CAIQGDLGDRVGYANEKLFF.

This chain links TRBV15 with TRBJ2-5; D remains unclear. The germline V gene encodes CDR1 LNHNV and CDR2 YYDKDF (reference sequence). With 0 bases removed from V and 5 bases from J, the gap between germline ends came to 7 bases. The CDR3 runs 13 residues. The CDR3 DNA is TGTGCCACCAGCAGAGATCGGCGGGAGACCCAGTACTTC. This gives the protein CATSRDRRETQYF.

The chain combines TRBV5-1 with TRBJ2-3, with 7 bases lining up with TRBD2. The CDR3 extends over 16 amino acids. Germline V lookup: CDR1 SGHRS, CDR2 YFSETQ. Unmatched junction bases numbered 8, after V lost 3 bases and J lost 1 base. The CDR3: CASSSRAGTGTDTQYF. The CDR3 DNA is TGCGCCAGCAGCTCTCGAGCGGGGACTGGCACAGATACGCAGTATTTT.

The chain links TRBV27 to TRBJ2-7; maybe TRBD1 (5 bases). Germline V gene sequence: CDR1 MNHEY, CDR2 SMNVEV (reference sequence). The length of the CDR3 is 13 residues. V dropped 8 bases and J dropped 6 bases, with 17 bases sitting between them. In DNA form, the CDR3 reads TGTGCCAGCTCATTAGGGGCCTATGGCGAGCAGTACTTC. Its translation: CASSLGAYGEQYF.

This chain connects TRBV5-6 to TRBJ1-1, with D perhaps TRBD1 (5 bases). Trimming stripped 1 base from V and 1 base from J, with 5 bases between. CDR1 and CDR2 (germline): SGHDT, YYEEEE. The CDR3 loop spans 13 amino acids. The CDR3 here is CASSLTGNTEAFF. The CDR3, as DNA: TGTGCCAGCAGCTTGACAGGGAACACTGAAGCTTTCTTT.

This chain links TRBV7-2 with TRBJ2-1; TRBD2 aligns across 9 bases. The germline CDR1 and CDR2 sequences are SGHTA and FQGNSA. The CDR3 sequence is 15 residues long. With 1 base clipped from V and 4 bases from J, the junction kept 2 bases outside the gene matches. In DNA, the CDR3 is TGTGCCAGCAGCTTAGGACTAGCGGATTACAATGAGCAGTTCTTC. Encoded protein: CASSLGLADYNEQFF. Together with reference TRBV7-2 and TRBJ2-1, the CDR3 gives the full variable domain: GAGVSQSPSNKVTEKGKDVELRCDPISGHTALYWYRQSLGQGLEFLIYFQGNSAPDKSGLPSDRFSAERTGGSVSTLTIQRTQQEDSAVYLCASSLGLADYNEQFFGPGTRLTVL.

This rearrangement joins TRBV15 to TRBJ1-2; D might be TRBD1 (5 bases). This CDR3 has 14 residues. Trimming removed 1 base at V and 7 bases at J, with 13 bases between. Germline-derived CDR1 and CDR2 are LNHNV and YYDKDF (reference sequence). Written as DNA, the CDR3 is TGTGCCACCAGCAGAGCGGAGGGGCCCGGTGGCTACACCTTC. This translates into CATSRAEGPGGYTF.

This clone was detected many times. Here the CDR3 reads CASTGLQGTNYGYTF. The DNA of the CDR3 is TGTGCCAGCACAGGTCTACAGGGAACTAACTATGGCTACACCTTC. V and J are TRBV7-9 and TRBJ1-2; tentatively, D is TRBD1 (6 bases). V lost 7 bases and J lost 0, with 15 bases in between. This CDR3 is built from 15 residues. Germline V gives CDR1 SEHNR, CDR2 FQNEAQ (reference sequence).

V is TRBV6-5 and J is TRBJ2-3; 9 nucleotides match TRBD2. V trimming: 3 bases; J trimming: 7 bases; junction bases outside the gene matches: 5. The CDR3 runs 14 residues. The germline CDR1 and CDR2 sequences are MNHEY and SVGAGI. In nucleotides, the CDR3 is TGTGCCAGCAGTTATAGCGGGGGCCTCAATACGCAGTATTTT. Translation gives CASSYSGGLNTQYF.

The chain carries TRBV2 and TRBJ1-1, with 7 positions matching TRBD1. V gave up 7 bases and J gave up 0 bases; unmatched junction bases: 5. The CDR3 has 14 residues. The germline gives CDR1 SNHLY, CDR2 FYNNEI. Here the CDR3 reads CASKRGQMNTEAFF. The CDR3 nucleotides read TGTGCCAGCAAGAGGGGACAGATGAACACTGAAGCTTTCTTT.

This clone was observed a single time. V and J are TRBV14 and TRBJ2-1; TRBD2 agrees at 9 bases. CDR1 and CDR2 from the germline V gene are SGHDN and FVKESK. The V gene end was trimmed by 4 bases and the J gene end by 5 bases; junction bases not matched to a gene: 3. The CDR3 runs 14 residues. This chain's CDR3 is CASSLAGDNNEQFF. The CDR3 DNA is TGTGCCAGCAGCCTAGCGGGGGACAACAATGAGCAGTTCTTC. Variable domain in full (rest from reference TRBV14 and TRBJ2-1): EAGVTQFPSHSVIEKGQTVTLRCDPISGHDNLYWYRRVMGKEIKFLLHFVKESKQDESGMPNNRFLAERTGGTYSTLKVQPAELEDSGVYFCASSLAGDNNEQFFGPGTRLTVL.

The chain employs TRBV5-1 and TRBJ2-5; 8 bases are shared with TRBD1. Trimming cost V 3 bases and J 3 bases; bases outside gene matches: 4. From germline, CDR1 is SGHRS and CDR2 YFSETQ. This CDR3 region has 14 residues. Here the CDR3 DNA reads TGCGCCAGCAGCTGGCAGGGGGCGGAAGAGACCCAGTACTTC. Its translation is CASSWQGAEETQYF. The complete variable domain, with remaining parts taken from reference TRBV5-1 and TRBJ2-5, reads KAGVTQTPRYLIKTRGQQVTLSCSPISGHRSVSWYQQTPGQGLQFLFEYFSETQRNKGNFPGRFSGRQFSNSRSEMNVSTLELGDSALYLCASSWQGAEETQYFGPGTRLLVL.

This sequence joins TRBV19 and TRBJ1-6; D unclear. Germline V lookup: CDR1 LNHDA, CDR2 SQIVND (reference sequence). Trimming pared 0 bases from V and 0 bases from J, leaving 6 bases between. CDR3 length equals 16 residues. The chain's CDR3 is CASSIEAGSYNSPLHF. The CDR3 nucleotides read TGTGCCAGTAGTATAGAGGCAGGCTCCTATAATTCACCCCTCCACTTT.

The rearrangement joins TRBV4-1 to TRBJ2-2; D is undetermined. This CDR3 region has 15 residues. V was clipped by 0 bases and J by 0 bases, with 5 bases between them. Looked up from germline, CDR1 is MGHRA and CDR2 is YSYEKL. The CDR3 reads CASSQENSNTGELFF. DNA for the CDR3: TGCGCCAGCAGCCAAGAAAACTCGAACACCGGGGAGCTGTTTTTT.

The V call is TRBV7-9, the J call TRBJ2-3; 9 bases are shared with TRBD1. This CDR3 is built from 16 residues. CDR1 is SEHNR, CDR2 FQNEAQ, per germline (reference sequence). Germline trimming cut 5 bases from V and 0 bases from J; bases unmatched to any gene: 6. CDR3 coding DNA: TGTGCCAGCAGCCCTATCGGACAGGGGAGCACAGATACGCAGTATTTT. This translates into CASSPIGQGSTDTQYF.

This clone is a singleton in its sample. The rearrangement uses TRBV5-1 and TRBJ2-2; 9 bases line up with TRBD1. Germline trimming cut 1 base from V and 9 bases from J; bases unmatched to any gene: 7. CDR1 and CDR2 (germline): SGHRS, YFSETQ. The CDR3 runs to 15 residues. The CDR3 region has the DNA TGCGCCAGCAGCTTGTGGGGACAGGGACCCCGGGAGCTGTTTTTT. Amino acid sequence: CASSLWGQGPRELFF.

The genes are TRBV11-2 and TRBJ2-1, with 9 bases fitting TRBD1. Germline CDR1 reads SGHAT; CDR2 reads FQNNGV. The CDR3 is 15 residues long. V lost 4 bases, J lost 0 bases, and 1 base stayed unmatched. CDR3 bases: TGTGCCAGCAGCTCGGGACAGGGCTCCTACAATGAGCAGTTCTTC. It translates to CASSSGQGSYNEQFF. Full variable domain (outside the CDR3, taken from reference TRBV11-2 and TRBJ2-1): EAGVAQSPRYKIIEKRQSVAFWCNPISGHATLYWYQQILGQGPKLLIQFQNNGVVDDSQLPKDRFSAERLKGVDSTLKIQPAKLEDSAVYLCASSSGQGSYNEQFFGPGTRLTVL.

The rearrangement joins TRBV19 to TRBJ1-5, with D possibly TRBD1 on 6 matching bases. This CDR3 region has 14 residues. With 3 bases removed from V and 3 bases from J, the gap between germline ends came to 9 bases. Germline values: CDR1 LNHDA, CDR2 SQIVND (reference sequence). The CDR3 DNA reads TGTGCCAGTAGTATCCGGGGACACAATCAGCCCCAGCATTTT. Amino acid sequence: CASSIRGHNQPQHF.

The gene calls are TRBV5-1 and TRBJ2-5; 7 nucleotides agree with TRBD1. Trimming removed 4 bases from V and 5 bases from J; junction bases left unmatched: 5. Germline CDR1 SGHRS, CDR2 YFSETQ. There are 13 residues in the CDR3. The CDR3 reads CASSPDRVETQYF. Here the CDR3 DNA reads TGCGCCAGCAGCCCCGACAGGGTTGAGACCCAGTACTTC.

This clone came up a few times. This chain connects TRBV6-9 to TRBJ2-3, with 7 bases fitting TRBD1. Per the germline V gene, CDR1 is MNHGY and CDR2 is SVAAGI. V shed 3 bases, J shed 1 base, and the junction held 1 base outside the gene matches. The CDR3 length is 14 residues. The DNA of the CDR3 is TGTGCCAGCAGTTACGACAGGGGCACAGATACGCAGTATTTT. Its protein product is CASSYDRGTDTQYF.

This clone was observed a handful of times. Different DNA sequences within this sample yield the same CDR3. The rearrangement joins TRBV10-1 to TRBJ2-7; D call uncertain. CDR1 is WNHNN, CDR2 SYGVQD, per germline (reference sequence). The CDR3 has 13 amino acids. V gave up 0 bases and J gave up 3 bases, with 6 bases separating them. The CDR3 nucleotides are TGCGCCAGCAGTGAGTCCCCCGGCTACGAGCAGTACTTC. This codes for CASSESPGYEQYF.

The CDR3 is CASSLGLAGSTDTQYF. CDR3 in DNA: TGTGCCAGCAGCTTGGGACTAGCGGGCAGCACAGATACGCAGTATTTT. The rearrangement uses TRBV5-5 and TRBJ2-3; 10 bases are a match to TRBD2. From germline, CDR1 is SGHKS and CDR2 YYEKEE (reference sequence). CDR3 length equals 16 residues. Trimming removed 0 bases from V and 0 bases from J; junction bases left unmatched: 1.

The chain recombines TRBV29-1 with TRBJ1-4, with D perhaps matching TRBD1 (5 bases). The CDR3 totals 13 residues. Deletions cut 7 bases from V and 2 bases from J, with 11 bases between. Germline CDR1 SQVTM, CDR2 ANQGSEA. CDR3 coding DNA: TGCAGCGCCCAGGGTTCGACTAATGAAAAACTGTTTTTT. This gives the protein CSAQGSTNEKLFF.

The rearrangement uses TRBV19 and TRBJ1-5; D gene uncertain. V lost 6 bases, J lost 3 bases, and 9 bases lay in between. Germline V gene lookup returns CDR1 LNHDA and CDR2 SQIVND (reference sequence). CDR3 size: 13 residues. CDR3 DNA sequence: TGTGCCAGTAGACGACAACCCAATCAGCCCCAGCATTTT. Protein sequence: CASRRQPNQPQHF.

V and J are TRBV30 and TRBJ1-2; weak D call: TRBD1 (6 bases). Germline-derived CDR1 and CDR2 are GTSNPN and SVGIG (reference sequence). The CDR3 sequence is 14 residues long. Trimming left V 5 bases short and J 3 bases short, with 16 bases between. The DNA for the CDR3 is TGTGCCTGGTTCGGCTGGGGGCGCGACTATGGCTACACCTTC. Translating it yields CAWFGWGRDYGYTF. The variable domain in full, with the rest retrieved from reference TRBV30 and TRBJ1-2, is SQTIHQWPATLVQPVGSPLSLECTVEGTSNPNLYWYRQAAGRGLQLLFYSVGIGQISSEVPQNLSASRPQDRQFILSSKKLLLSDSGFYLCAWFGWGRDYGYTFGSGTRLTVV.

The chain combines TRBV5-1 with TRBJ2-1, with 9 nucleotides matching TRBD1. CDR1 and CDR2 from the germline V gene are SGHRS and YFSETQ. Trimming at V came to 4 bases and at J to 8 bases, leaving 13 bases not matched to a gene. The CDR3 sequence is 16 residues long. CDR3 sequence: CASSPAPGQGGHEQFF. CDR3 bases: TGCGCCAGCAGCCCAGCCCCGGGACAGGGTGGTCATGAGCAGTTCTTC.

The chain uses TRBV5-8 and TRBJ2-3, with 9 bases aligning to TRBD2. The germline V gene has CDR1 SGHTS and CDR2 YDEGEE. CDR3 length equals 17 residues. After removal of 2 bases from V and 2 bases from J, the junction contained 9 bases not matched to a gene. CDR3 region: CASSFSGTSRTTDTQYF. Here the CDR3 DNA reads TGTGCCAGCAGCTTCTCCGGGACTAGCAGAACCACAGATACGCAGTATTTT.

This rearrangement joins TRBV11-3 to TRBJ1-6, with a weak D call TRBD1 (5 bases). CDR3 length: 15 residues. V shed 0 bases and J shed 9 bases, with 12 bases lying between them. Germline V gene sequence: CDR1 SGHNT, CDR2 YENEEA. The CDR3 region has the DNA TGTGCCAGCAGCTTAGATGCCTCTAGGGGTTCACCCCTCCACTTT. Its translation: CASSLDASRGSPLHF. Based on the CDR3 plus reference TRBV11-3 and TRBJ1-6, the full variable domain is EAGVVQSPRYKIIEKKQPVAFWCNPISGHNTLYWYLQNLGQGPELLIRYENEEAVDDSQLPKDRFSAERLKGVDSTLKIQPAELGDSAVYLCASSLDASRGSPLHFGNGTRLTVT.

The V and J genes are TRBV30 and TRBJ2-7; 11 nucleotides match TRBD1. The J segment lost 10 bases and the V segment lost 2 bases, leaving 13 bases of the junction unmatched. The CDR3 runs 15 residues. Germline V lookup: CDR1 GTSNPN, CDR2 SVGIG (reference sequence). The CDR3 loop is CAWSPGRTGGVPQYF. The DNA of the CDR3 is TGTGCCTGGAGTCCCGGAAGGACAGGGGGCGTCCCACAGTACTTC.

The chain recombines TRBV7-2 with TRBJ1-1, with D perhaps TRBD1 (6 bases). This CDR3 spans 13 amino acids. Germline CDR1 reads SGHTA; CDR2 reads FQGNSA. Trimming cost V 10 bases and J 9 bases, with 21 bases left between them. CDR3 amino acids: CANTNRDTLKAFF. The CDR3 DNA follows: TGTGCCAACACAAACAGGGACACACTGAAAGCTTTCTTT.